The sequence of this TCR beta chain was determined in a study of T-cell memory formation after mild COVID-19. Study-level background: Largely donor-specific TCR clusters were found. Regarding the study as a whole: Second-wave clones that peaked on day 37 lacked confirmed SARS-CoV-2 specificity. Later expanders leaned toward CD4+, whereas clones contracting from day 15 to 85 were balanced CD4/CD8.

TCRdb fed the 5' RACE reads into MiXCR, producing one record per CDR3 protein. The sample shows hundreds of thousands of distinct CDR3 sequences, roughly 20% of them seen only once. Germline V gene lookup returns CDR1 LNHDA and CDR2 SQIVND (reference sequence). With V trimmed by 4 bases and J by 1 base, 3 bases remained unmatched. This CDR3 is built from 15 residues. Worth noting for this clonotype: Antigen unknown.

Material for sequencing was PBMCs or a T cell subset sorted from them (not recorded which). This rearrangement joins TRBV19 to TRBJ2-3; 9 nucleotides align to TRBD2. The sequence came from an adult woman who had mild COVID-19 (a few samples of this study predate the infection). Cell type and time point are not known. The DNA for the CDR3 is TGTGCCAGTAGTAAAGGGACTAGCCGCACAGATACGCAGTATTTT. Residues: CASSKGTSRTDTQYF. Based on the CDR3 plus reference TRBV19 and TRBJ2-3, the full variable domain is DGGITQSPKYLFRKEGQNVTLSCEQNLNHDAMYWYRQDPGQGLRLIYYSQIVNDFQKGDIAEGYSVSREKKESFPLTVTSAQKNPTAFYLCASSKGTSRTDTQYFGPGTRLTVL.